The 20 T cell receptor beta chains below all came from one sample that was sequenced in a study of blood T cell repertoires in COVID-19. Measured with immunoSEQ multiplex PCR; TCRdb has only the in-frame clones, and not every one. The sample includes over 100,000 clones, around 80% seen only once; the top ten take roughly 0.83%. Sequenced: peripheral blood. All receptors come from a woman aged 70-85 years with acute or convalescent COVID-19.

The chain recombines TRBV5-1 with TRBJ1-1; no reliable D call. The CDR3 sequence is 18 residues long. In germline, CDR1 is SGHRS, CDR2 YFSETQ. V shed 7 bases and J shed 1 base, with 26 bases lying between them. The CDR3 loop reads CASASELIVIGRNTEAFF. CDR3 DNA: TGCGCCAGCGCGTCGGAGCTCATTGTCATTGGAAGGAACACTGAAGCTTTCTTT.

This clone was seen a single time. The V gene is TRBV6-5, the J gene TRBJ1-4; 7 nucleotides match TRBD1. The CDR3 extends over 15 amino acids. Germline CDR1 reads MNHEY; CDR2 reads SVGAGI. The junction had 8 bases not matched to a gene; V was cut back by 5 bases and J by 5 bases. The CDR3, as DNA: TGTGCCAGCAGTAGAAGGACAGGTTCAAATGAAAAACTGTTTTTT. It codes for CASSRRTGSNEKLFF.

The chain uses TRBV7-6 and TRBJ2-4; the D is unclear. Trimming took 1 base from V and 5 from J, leaving 9 bases between them. The CDR3 length is 14 residues. Germline CDR1 and CDR2: SGHVS and FNYEAQ. DNA of the CDR3: TGTGCCAGCAGCTTAGAGGCGGATCAAAACATTCAGTACTTC. The encoded protein is CASSLEADQNIQYF.

The chain recombines TRBV4-2 with TRBJ2-5; TRBD2 agrees at 9 bases. The CDR3 consists of 20 residues. Germline lookup yields CDR1 LGHNA and CDR2 YNFKEQ. The V and J ends lost 0 bases and 6 bases, in that order; junction bases with no gene match: 20. The CDR3 DNA is TGTGCCAGCAGCCAAGATAGGCCGGCGGGAGGGCCATGGAGGGGGAAGACCCAGTACTTC. This translates into CASSQDRPAGGPWRGKTQYF.

The V gene is TRBV4-2, the J gene TRBJ1-5; 9 bases are shared with TRBD1. The trim removed 1 base at V and 12 bases at J, leaving 13 bases unmatched. CDR1 LGHNA and CDR2 YNFKEQ come from the germline V gene. This CDR3 has 16 residues. Here the CDR3 DNA reads TGTGCCAGCAGCCAAGGGGTAGGACAGGGGCCCATTTTCCAGCATTTT. Amino acid sequence: CASSQGVGQGPIFQHF.

This clone was counted only a few times. The chain carries TRBV28 and TRBJ1-1, with D unresolved. The CDR3 extends over 16 amino acids. Between the trimmed V and J ends, which lost 3 bases and 1 base, there was a span of 15 bases. Germline V gives CDR1 MDHEN, CDR2 SYDVKM. The DNA of the CDR3 is TGTGCCAGCAGTTTGGCGCGCGGGTTTCCGAACACTGAAGCTTTCTTT. This codes for CASSLARGFPNTEAFF.

The table lists this clone with a count of one. The gene calls are TRBV5-4 and TRBJ1-1; 7 bases agree with TRBD1. The CDR3 sequence is 13 residues long. V dropped 1 base and J dropped 6; count of bases not matched to a gene: 3. Germline V lookup: CDR1 SGHNT, CDR2 YYREEE (reference sequence). The DNA for the CDR3 is TGTGCCAGCAGCTTGCCGGGGACAGCTGAAGCTTTCTTT. This encodes CASSLPGTAEAFF.

The chain recombines TRBV5-6 with TRBJ2-1, with D possibly being TRBD2 (6 bases). The V gene's germline CDR1 is SGHDT and CDR2 YYEEEE. Trimming shortened V by 4 bases and J by 1 base, and 24 bases separated the two germline ends. The CDR3 covers 19 residues. The CDR3 sequence is CASSPGGLAFSGSYNEQFF. CDR3 DNA sequence: TGTGCCAGCAGCCCTGGCGGGCTAGCGTTTTCTGGGTCCTACAATGAGCAGTTCTTC.

V is TRBV27 and J is TRBJ2-1, with 12 bases aligning to TRBD2. The V gene end was trimmed by 6 bases and the J gene end by 10 bases; junction bases not matched to a gene: 13. CDR1 is MNHEY and CDR2 is SMNVEV in the germline V gene (reference sequence). The CDR3 is 16 residues long. CDR3 region: CASSPYASGRGGEQFF. CDR3 coding DNA: TGTGCCAGCAGCCCTTATGCTAGCGGGAGGGGTGGGGAGCAGTTCTTC.

This rearrangement joins TRBV9 to TRBJ1-1; D is unresolved. Germline values: CDR1 SGDLS, CDR2 YYNGEE. The CDR3 runs 13 residues. V was cut by 0 bases and J by 1 base, with 4 bases left in between. CDR3 loop: CASSVDGNTEAFF. For the CDR3, the DNA is TGTGCCAGCAGCGTAGACGGGAACACTGAAGCTTTCTTT.

The chain has TRBV7-2 and TRBJ2-7; possibly TRBD2 for D (5 bases). The CDR3 has 13 amino acids. V gave up 2 bases and J gave up 7 bases, with 12 bases separating them. Looked up from germline, CDR1 is SGHTA and CDR2 is FQGNSA. The DNA of the CDR3 is TGTGCCAGCAGCTTAATCGGGGTGCGGGAGCAGTACTTC. This gives the protein CASSLIGVREQYF.

V is TRBV11-2 and J is TRBJ2-1; 7 positions agree with TRBD1. Germline V gene data show CDR1 as SGHAT and CDR2 as FQNNGV. V lost 5 bases to trimming and J lost 5 bases; unmatched junction nucleotides: 15. This CDR3 region has 17 residues. CDR3 in amino acids: CASSLRQGLNLNNEQFF. The CDR3 DNA sequence: TGTGCCAGCAGCCTCAGACAGGGCCTCAACCTGAACAATGAGCAGTTCTTC.

This sequence joins TRBV7-8 and TRBJ2-1; tentative D call: TRBD2 (5 bases). This CDR3 has 16 amino acids. V was pared by 6 bases and J by 1 base, with 16 bases between. The V gene's germline CDR1 is SGHVS and CDR2 FQNEAQ. DNA of the CDR3: TGTGCCAGCAGGACGGACTCCGAAGGATCCTACAATGAGCAGTTCTTC. This sequence encodes CASRTDSEGSYNEQFF.

V is TRBV6-5 and J is TRBJ1-6; 8 positions match TRBD1. Germline loops: CDR1 MNHEY, CDR2 SVGAGI. The ends lost 6 bases at V and 7 bases at J; junction bases unmatched: 5. The CDR3 covers 14 residues. Here the CDR3 DNA reads TGTGCCAGCAGCCGGGGACAGGAGAATTCACCCCTCCACTTT. Protein: CASSRGQENSPLHF.

The CDR3 is CAWSPGLAGGPYF. DNA of the CDR3: TGTGCCTGGAGTCCGGGACTAGCGGGAGGGCCGTACTTC. The rearrangement links TRBV30 to TRBJ2-7; 16 bases align to TRBD2. CDR1 GTSNPN and CDR2 SVGIG come from the germline V gene (reference sequence). CDR3 size: 13 residues. Germline trimming cut 2 bases from V and 12 bases from J; bases unmatched to any gene: 4.

This clone was seen a few times. The chain has TRBV4-2 and TRBJ2-7; the match to TRBD1 covers 8 bases. The length of the CDR3 is 15 residues. Trimming at V came to 3 bases and at J to 2 bases, leaving 6 bases not matched to a gene. Germline V CDR1 and CDR2: LGHNA, YNFKEQ. The CDR3: CASSHRQGQTYEQYF. As DNA, the CDR3 is TGTGCCAGCAGCCACCGACAGGGGCAGACCTACGAGCAGTACTTC.

CDR3 coding DNA: TGTGCCAGCAGCTTAGGAGGCGTCGTCAAGGCTGAAGCTTTCTTT. It translates to CASSLGGVVKAEAFF. The rearrangement uses TRBV7-2 and TRBJ1-1; D ambiguous. CDR1 is SGHTA and CDR2 is FQGNSA in the germline V gene. The CDR3 totals 15 residues. With 1 base removed from V and 6 bases from J, the gap between germline ends came to 15 bases.

V gene TRBV11-2 combines with J gene TRBJ1-6; no clear D. Germline V gene data show CDR1 as SGHAT and CDR2 as FQNNGV. The length of the CDR3 is 14 residues. Trimming cost V 1 base and J 10 bases, with 11 bases left between them. CDR3 sequence reads: CASSLVEGGSPLHF. The CDR3 nucleotides are TGTGCCAGCAGCTTAGTGGAGGGCGGCTCACCCCTCCACTTT.

The DNA for the CDR3 is TGCGCCAGCGGAACACCGGGACAGTACAATGAGCAGTTCTTC. Residues: CASGTPGQYNEQFF. The chain recombines TRBV5-1 with TRBJ2-1; 7 bases are shared with TRBD1. J lost 4 bases, V lost 7 bases, and 8 bases had no gene match. This CDR3 is 14 amino acids long. Germline loops: CDR1 SGHRS, CDR2 YFSETQ.

The V call is TRBV18, the J call TRBJ2-3; 13 bases map to TRBD2. The germline V gene encodes CDR1 KGHSH and CDR2 LQKENI. The CDR3 consists of 17 residues. The trim removed 3 bases at V and 2 bases at J, leaving 5 bases unmatched. CDR3 nucleotide sequence: TGTGCCAGCTCACCCCGACTAGCGGGGGGATTCACAGATACGCAGTATTTT. Its translation is CASSPRLAGGFTDTQYF.